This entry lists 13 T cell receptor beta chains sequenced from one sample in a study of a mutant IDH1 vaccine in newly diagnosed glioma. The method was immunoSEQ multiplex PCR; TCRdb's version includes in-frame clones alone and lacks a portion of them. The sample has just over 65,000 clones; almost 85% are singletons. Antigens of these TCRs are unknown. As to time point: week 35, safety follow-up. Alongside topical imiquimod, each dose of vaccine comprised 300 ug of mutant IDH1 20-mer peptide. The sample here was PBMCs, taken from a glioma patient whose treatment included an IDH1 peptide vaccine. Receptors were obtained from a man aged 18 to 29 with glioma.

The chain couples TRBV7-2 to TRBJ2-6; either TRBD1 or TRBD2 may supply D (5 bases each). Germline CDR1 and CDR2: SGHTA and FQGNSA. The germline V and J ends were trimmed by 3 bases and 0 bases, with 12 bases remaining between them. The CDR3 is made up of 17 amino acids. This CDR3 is CASSFRSRGSGANVLTF. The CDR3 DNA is TGTGCCAGCAGCTTTCGATCGAGGGGCTCTGGGGCCAACGTCCTGACTTTC.

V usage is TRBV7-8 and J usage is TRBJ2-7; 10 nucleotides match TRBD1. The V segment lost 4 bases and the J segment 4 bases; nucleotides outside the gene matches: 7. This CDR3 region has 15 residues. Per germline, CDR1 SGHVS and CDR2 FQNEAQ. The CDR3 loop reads CASSSRDRGPYEQYF. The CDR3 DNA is TGTGCCAGCAGCTCCCGGGACAGGGGACCTTACGAGCAGTACTTC. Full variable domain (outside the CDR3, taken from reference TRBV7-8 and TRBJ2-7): GAGVSQSPRYKVAKRGQDVALRCDPISGHVSLFWYQQALGQGPEFLTYFQNEAQLDKSGLPSDRFFAERPEGSVSTLKIQRTQQEDSAVYLCASSSRDRGPYEQYFGPGTRLTVT.

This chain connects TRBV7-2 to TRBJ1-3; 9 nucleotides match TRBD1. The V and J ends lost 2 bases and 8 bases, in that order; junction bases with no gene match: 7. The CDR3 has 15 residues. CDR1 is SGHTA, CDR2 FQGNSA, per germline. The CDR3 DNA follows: TGTGCCAGCAGCTTAATCAGGGACAGGGCAGACACCATATATTTT. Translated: CASSLIRDRADTIYF.

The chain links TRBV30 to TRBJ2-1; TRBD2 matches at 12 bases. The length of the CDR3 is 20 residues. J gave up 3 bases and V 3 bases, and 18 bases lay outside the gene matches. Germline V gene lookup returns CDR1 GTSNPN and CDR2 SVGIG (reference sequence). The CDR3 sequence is CAWRFDPTRLAGVDYNEQFF. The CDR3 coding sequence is TGTGCCTGGAGATTTGACCCGACAAGACTAGCGGGAGTCGACTACAATGAGCAGTTCTTC.

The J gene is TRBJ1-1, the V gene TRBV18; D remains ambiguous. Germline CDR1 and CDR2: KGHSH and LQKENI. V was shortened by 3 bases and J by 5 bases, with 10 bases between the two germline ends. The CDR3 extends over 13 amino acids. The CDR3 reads CASSPFLGTEAFF. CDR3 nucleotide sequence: TGTGCCAGCTCACCGTTCCTCGGGACTGAAGCTTTCTTT. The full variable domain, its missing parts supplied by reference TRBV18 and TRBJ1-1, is NAGVMQNPRHLVRRRGQEARLRCSPMKGHSHVYWYRQLPEEGLKFMVYLQKENIIDESGMPKERFSAEFPKEGPSILRIQQVVRGDSAAYFCASSPFLGTEAFFGQGTRLTVV.

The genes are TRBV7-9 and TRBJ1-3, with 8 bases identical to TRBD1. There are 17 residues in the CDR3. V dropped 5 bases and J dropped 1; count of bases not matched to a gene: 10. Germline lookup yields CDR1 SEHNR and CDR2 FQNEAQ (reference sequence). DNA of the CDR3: TGTGCCAGCAGCCCCCGCCTGACAGGGGTGTCTGGAAACACCATATATTTT. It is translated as CASSPRLTGVSGNTIYF. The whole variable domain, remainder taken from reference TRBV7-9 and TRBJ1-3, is DTGVSQNPRHKITKRGQNVTFRCDPISEHNRLYWYRQTLGQGPEFLTYFQNEAQLEKSRLLSDRFSAERPKGSFSTLEIQRTEQGDSAMYLCASSPRLTGVSGNTIYFGEGSWLTVV.

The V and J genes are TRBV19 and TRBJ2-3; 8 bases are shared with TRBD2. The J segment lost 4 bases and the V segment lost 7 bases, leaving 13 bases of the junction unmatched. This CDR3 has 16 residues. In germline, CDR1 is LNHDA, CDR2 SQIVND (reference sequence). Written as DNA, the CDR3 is TGTGCCAGTACCCCTGGGGGAGCGGGAGCGGCAGATACGCAGTATTTT. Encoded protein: CASTPGGAGAADTQYF.

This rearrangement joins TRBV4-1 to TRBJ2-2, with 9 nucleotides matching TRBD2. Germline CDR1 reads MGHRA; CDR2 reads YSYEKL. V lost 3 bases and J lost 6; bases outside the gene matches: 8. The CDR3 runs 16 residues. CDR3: CASSQASGGRAGELFF. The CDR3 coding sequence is TGCGCCAGCAGCCAGGCCAGCGGGGGGCGGGCCGGGGAGCTGTTTTTT.

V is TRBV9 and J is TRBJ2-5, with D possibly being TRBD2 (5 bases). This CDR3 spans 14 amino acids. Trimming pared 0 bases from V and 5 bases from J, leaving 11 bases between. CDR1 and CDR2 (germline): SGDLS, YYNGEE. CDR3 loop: CASSVETPGETQYF. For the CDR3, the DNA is TGTGCCAGCAGCGTAGAGACCCCGGGGGAGACCCAGTACTTC.

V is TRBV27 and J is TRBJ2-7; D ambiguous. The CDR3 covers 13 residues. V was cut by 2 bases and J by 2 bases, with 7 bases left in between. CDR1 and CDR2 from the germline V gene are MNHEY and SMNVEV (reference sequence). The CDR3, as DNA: TGTGCCAGCAGTTTAAGCCTCGCCTACGAGCAGTACTTC. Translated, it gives CASSLSLAYEQYF.

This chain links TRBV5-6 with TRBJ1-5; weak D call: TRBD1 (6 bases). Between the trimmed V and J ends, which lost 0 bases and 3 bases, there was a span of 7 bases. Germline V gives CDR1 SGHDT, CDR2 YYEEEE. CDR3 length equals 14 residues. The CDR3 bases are TGTGCCAGCAGCTTGGCAGGGGACAATCAGCCCCAGCATTTT. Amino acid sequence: CASSLAGDNQPQHF.

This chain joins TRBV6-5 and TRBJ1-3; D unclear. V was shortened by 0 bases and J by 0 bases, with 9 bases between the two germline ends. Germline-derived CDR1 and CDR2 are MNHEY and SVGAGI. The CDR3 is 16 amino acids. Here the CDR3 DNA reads TGTGCCAGCAGTTACTCACCGGGGTACTCTGGAAACACCATATATTTT. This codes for CASSYSPGYSGNTIYF.

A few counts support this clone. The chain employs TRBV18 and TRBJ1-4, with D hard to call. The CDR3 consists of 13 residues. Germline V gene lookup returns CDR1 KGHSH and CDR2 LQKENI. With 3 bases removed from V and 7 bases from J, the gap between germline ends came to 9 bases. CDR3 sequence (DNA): TGTGCCAGCTCACCGGTTCCAGCTGAAAAACTGTTTTTT. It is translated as CASSPVPAEKLFF.